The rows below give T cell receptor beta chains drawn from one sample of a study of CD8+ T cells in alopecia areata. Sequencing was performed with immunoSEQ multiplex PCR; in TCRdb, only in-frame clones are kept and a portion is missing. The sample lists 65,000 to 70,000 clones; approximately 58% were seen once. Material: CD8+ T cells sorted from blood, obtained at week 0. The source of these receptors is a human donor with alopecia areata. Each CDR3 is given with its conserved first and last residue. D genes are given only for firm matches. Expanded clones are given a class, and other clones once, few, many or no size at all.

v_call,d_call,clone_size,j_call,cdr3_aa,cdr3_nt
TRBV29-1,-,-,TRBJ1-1,CSVVHGLPFF,TGCAGCGTTGTTCACGGCCTCCCTTTCTTT
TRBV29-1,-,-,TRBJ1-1,CSVELPNTEAFF,TGCAGCGTTGAACTTCCGAACACTGAAGCTTTCTTT
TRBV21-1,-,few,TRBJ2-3,CAFSRNFTDTQYF,TGTGCCTTCAGCAGAAACTTCACAGATACGCAGTATTTT
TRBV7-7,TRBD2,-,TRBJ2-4,CASTPDPGGNIQYF,TGTGCCAGCACCCCCGATCCGGGGGGAAACATTCAGTACTTC
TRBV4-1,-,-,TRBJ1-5,CASSRISTGNQPQHF,TGCGCCAGCAGCCGAATAAGTACTGGCAATCAGCCCCAGCATTTT
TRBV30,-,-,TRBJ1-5,CAWSVQPNQPQHF,TGTGCCTGGAGTGTACAGCCAAATCAGCCCCAGCATTTT
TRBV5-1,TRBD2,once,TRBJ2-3,CASRGLAGGPRRDTQYF,TGCGCCAGCAGAGGACTAGCGGGGGGGCCGAGAAGGGATACGCAGTATTTT
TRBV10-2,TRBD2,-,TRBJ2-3,CASSPTSGYTDTQYF,TGCGCCAGCAGTCCCACTAGCGGCTACACAGATACGCAGTATTTT
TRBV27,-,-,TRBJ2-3,CASSFGVDTQYF,TGTGCCAGCAGTTTTGGGGTCGATACGCAGTATTTT
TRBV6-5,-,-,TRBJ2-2,CASSDSEGHTGELFF,TGTGCCAGCAGTGACTCTGAGGGACACACCGGGGAGCTGTTTTTT
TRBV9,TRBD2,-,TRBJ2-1,CASSQTSNPYNEQFF,TGTGCCAGCAGCCAGACTAGCAACCCTTACAATGAGCAGTTCTTC
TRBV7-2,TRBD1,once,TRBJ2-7,CASSLSLTGRYEQYF,TGTGCCAGCAGTTTGAGCCTGACAGGGAGATACGAGCAGTACTTC
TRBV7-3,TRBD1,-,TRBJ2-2,CASSSDRDHTGELFF,TGTGCCAGCAGCTCGGACAGGGACCACACCGGGGAGCTGTTTTTT
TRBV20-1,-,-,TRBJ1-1,CSARPAEPF,TGCAGTGCTAGACCGGCCGAGCCCTTT
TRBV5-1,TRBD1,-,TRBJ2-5,CASSPPSQGAKETQYF,TGCGCCAGCAGCCCCCCGTCGCAGGGGGCCAAAGAGACCCAGTACTTC
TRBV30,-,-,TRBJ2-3,CAWSVWGDTQYF,TGTGCCTGGAGTGTCTGGGGAGATACGCAGTATTTT
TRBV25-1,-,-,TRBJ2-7,CASSGLSGISYEQYF,TGTGCCAGCAGTGGGCTATCGGGGATCTCCTACGAGCAGTACTTC
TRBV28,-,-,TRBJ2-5,CASSEPVGETQYF,TGTGCCAGCAGTGAACCGGTGGGAGAGACCCAGTACTTC
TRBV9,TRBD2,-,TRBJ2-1,CASSYPEVGGPSYNEQFF,TGTGCCAGCAGCTACCCCGAGGTGGGAGGGCCGTCCTACAATGAGCAGTTCTTC
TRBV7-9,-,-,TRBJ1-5,CASSLDSNNQPQHF,TGTGCCAGCAGCTTAGACAGTAACAATCAGCCCCAGCATTTT
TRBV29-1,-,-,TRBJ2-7,CSVLQGNEQYF,TGCAGCGTTCTACAGGGAAACGAGCAGTACTTC
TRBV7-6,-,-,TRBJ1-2,CASSLNFMGSGTGGYTF,TGTGCCAGCAGCTTAAATTTCATGGGTTCCGGGACTGGTGGCTACACCTTC
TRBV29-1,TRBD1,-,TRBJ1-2,CSAFPGQGDYGYTF,TGCAGCGCCTTCCCGGGACAGGGGGACTATGGCTACACCTTC
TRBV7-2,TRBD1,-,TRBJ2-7,CASTWDRSYEQYF,TGTGCCAGCACGTGGGACAGGTCCTACGAGCAGTACTTC
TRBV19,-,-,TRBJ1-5,CASISVNGNQPQHF,TGTGCCAGTATAAGTGTTAATGGCAATCAGCCCCAGCATTTT
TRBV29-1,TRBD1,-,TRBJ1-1,CSVAAGTVNTEAFF,TGCAGCGTGGCGGCGGGGACAGTGAACACTGAAGCTTTCTTT
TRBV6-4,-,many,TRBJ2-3,CASSEGGSGPDTQYF,TGTGCCAGCAGTGAAGGTGGGAGTGGTCCAGATACGCAGTATTTT
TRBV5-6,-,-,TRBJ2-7,CASTPGRRPSPLFSYEQYF,TGTGCCAGCACCCCAGGGAGGCGGCCGAGCCCTCTTTTCTCCTACGAGCAGTACTTC
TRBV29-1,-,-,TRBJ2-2,CSVIIRGGTGELFF,TGCAGCGTTATTATAAGGGGCGGCACCGGGGAGCTGTTTTTT
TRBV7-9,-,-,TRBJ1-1,CAAVNDRNTEAFF,TGTGCCGCAGTAAACGATCGGAACACTGAAGCTTTCTTT
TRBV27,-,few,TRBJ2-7,CASSTQGHEQYF,TGTGCCAGCAGCACACAGGGCCACGAGCAGTACTTC
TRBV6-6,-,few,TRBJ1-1,CASSSGRVITEAFF,TGTGCCAGCAGTTCCGGCAGGGTTATCACTGAAGCTTTCTTT
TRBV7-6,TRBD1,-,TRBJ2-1,CASSWRQGGPNEQFF,TGTGCCAGCAGCTGGAGACAGGGGGGTCCTAATGAGCAGTTCTTC
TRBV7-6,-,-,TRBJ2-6,CASSSRRGGSGANVLTF,TGTGCCAGCAGCTCGCGTAGAGGGGGCTCTGGGGCCAACGTCCTGACTTTC
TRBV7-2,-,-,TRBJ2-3,CASSLITSDTQYF,TGTGCCAGCAGCCTCATCACGTCGGATACGCAGTATTTT
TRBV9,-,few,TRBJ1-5,CASSVEGNSNQPQHF,TGTGCCAGCAGCGTAGAGGGGAATAGCAATCAGCCCCAGCATTTT
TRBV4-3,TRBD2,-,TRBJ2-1,CASSRAGGYNEQFF,TGCGCCAGCAGCAGGGCGGGAGGGTACAATGAGCAGTTCTTC
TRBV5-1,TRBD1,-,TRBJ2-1,CASSDGTDYNEQFF,TGCGCCAGCAGCGACGGGACAGATTACAATGAGCAGTTCTTC
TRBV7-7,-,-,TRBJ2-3,CASSLSGDNTDTQYF,TGTGCCAGCAGCTTAAGTGGGGATAACACAGATACGCAGTATTTT
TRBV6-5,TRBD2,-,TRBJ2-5,CASGASGSSRETQYF,TGTGCCAGCGGGGCTAGCGGGAGCTCAAGGGAGACCCAGTACTTC
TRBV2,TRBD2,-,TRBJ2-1,CASSEIAGLGYNEQFF,TGTGCCAGCAGTGAGATAGCGGGATTGGGCTACAATGAGCAGTTCTTC
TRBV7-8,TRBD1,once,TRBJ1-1,CASSAGGYTEAFF,TGTGCCAGCTCGGCAGGGGGCTACACTGAAGCTTTCTTT
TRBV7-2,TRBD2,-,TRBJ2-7,CASSKTSGRSYEQYF,TGTGCCAGCAGCAAAACTAGCGGGCGCAGCTACGAGCAGTACTTC
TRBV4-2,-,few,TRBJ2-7,CASSGGSWQSSYEQYF,TGTGCCAGCAGCGGAGGTTCCTGGCAGAGCTCCTACGAGCAGTACTTC
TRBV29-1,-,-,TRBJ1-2,CSAEDGVGYTF,TGCAGCGCTGAGGACGGAGTTGGCTACACCTTC
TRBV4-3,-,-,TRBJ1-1,CASSPTSRGLPEAFF,TGCGCCAGCAGCCCGACCTCACGGGGGCTACCTGAAGCTTTCTTT
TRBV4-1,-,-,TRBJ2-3,CASSQVQGPDTQYF,TGCGCCAGCAGCCAAGTCCAGGGGCCCGATACGCAGTATTTT
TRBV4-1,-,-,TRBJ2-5,CASSEQETQYF,TGCGCCAGCAGCGAACAAGAGACCCAGTACTTC